This T cell receptor beta chain was identified in a study of Graves' ophthalmopathy and Graves' hyperthyroidism. Points from the study as a whole: Predictions made by the model for ophthalmopathy progression reached 70% to 71% sensitivity and approximately 72% specificity. Detection in blood was also observed for most expanded thyroid clonotypes above 0.001 frequency.

The V gene's germline CDR1 is ENHRY and CDR2 SYGVKD. This CDR3 contains 13 residues. V lost 3 bases, J lost 2 bases, and 4 bases lay in between. Where ophthalmopathy was present, donors had moderate-to-severe activity, CAS ≥3, NOSPECS ≥4 and duration under 3 months. The TCR beta CDR3 regions underwent amplification from RNA transcripts. RT-PCR in the first round used HTBI primers; a second-round multiplex PCR followed. Each CDR3 protein is one row after TCRdb ran MiXCR on the multiplex PCR reads. The sample has approximately 210,000 distinct CDR3 sequences, 25% to 30% seen once. In this sample, this clonotype turned up many times. The antigen is not known.

The chain joins TRBV10-3 to TRBJ2-2; D not resolved. The sample comprised peripheral blood. This sequence was found in a man aged 45 to 65 with Graves' ophthalmopathy. The CDR3 nucleotides are TGTGCCATCAGTGACATTAACACCGGGGAGCTGTTTTTT. This gives the protein CAISDINTGELFF.